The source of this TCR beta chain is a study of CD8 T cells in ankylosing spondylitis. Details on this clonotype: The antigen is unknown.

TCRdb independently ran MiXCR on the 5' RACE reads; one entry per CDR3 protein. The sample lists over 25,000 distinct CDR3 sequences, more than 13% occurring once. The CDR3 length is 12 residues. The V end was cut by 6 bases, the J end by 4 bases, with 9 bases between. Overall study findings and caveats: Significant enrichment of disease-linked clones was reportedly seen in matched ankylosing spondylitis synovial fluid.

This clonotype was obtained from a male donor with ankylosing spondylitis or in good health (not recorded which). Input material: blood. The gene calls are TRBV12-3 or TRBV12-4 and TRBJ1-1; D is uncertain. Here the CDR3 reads CASRRQSTEAFF. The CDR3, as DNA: TGTGCCAGCAGAAGACAATCCACTGAAGCTTTCTTT.